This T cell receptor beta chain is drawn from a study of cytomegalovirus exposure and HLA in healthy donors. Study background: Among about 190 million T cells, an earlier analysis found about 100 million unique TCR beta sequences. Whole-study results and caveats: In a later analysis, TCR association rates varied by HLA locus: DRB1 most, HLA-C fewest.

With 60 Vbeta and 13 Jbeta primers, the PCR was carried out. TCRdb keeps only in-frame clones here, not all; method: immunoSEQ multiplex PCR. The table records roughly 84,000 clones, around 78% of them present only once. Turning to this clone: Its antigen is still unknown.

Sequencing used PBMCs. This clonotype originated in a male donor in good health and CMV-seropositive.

CDR3: CASSPRQGASSYNSPLHF. The CDR3 region has the DNA TGTGCCAGCAGCCCTAGACAGGGGGCGAGCTCCTATAATTCACCCCTCCACTTT. V usage is TRBV11-2 and J usage is TRBJ1-6, with TRBD1 matching over 10 bases. V lost 5 bases, J lost 0 bases, and 7 bases stayed unmatched. CDR1 is SGHAT and CDR2 is FQNNGV in the germline V gene. The CDR3 is 18 amino acids.